This entry lists 19 T cell receptor beta chains sequenced from one sample in a study of molecular identifiers for immune sequencing clone quantification. From the PCR reads, TCRdb called clonotypes with MiXCR, one entry per CDR3 protein. The sample holds about 640,000 distinct CDR3 sequences; 20% are singletons and the top ten take under 0.95%. The sequenced sample consisted of naive CD8+ T cells from blood, with Jurkat cell RNA spiked in. Subset reported: FACS-sorted CD8+CD4-CCR7+CD45RA+ naive T cells. These receptor sequences come from a human donor in good health. Some libraries in this study had Jurkat cell RNA spiked in.

In its sample, this clonotype was seen a few times. The conserved closing phenylalanine or tryptophan is absent in this CDR3, likely reflecting a read error. The chain is built from TRBV12-3 or TRBV12-4 and TRBJ1-1; D unresolved. The CDR3 has 13 residues. Trimming cost V 5 bases and J 3 bases, with 10 bases left between them. CDR3: CASSHPQYTEAFL. DNA of the CDR3: TGTGCCAGCAGTCACCCACAATACACTGAAGCTTTCCTT.

Many counts were recorded for this clonotype. The chain combines TRBV7-2 with TRBJ2-7; 8 nucleotides line up with TRBD1. The CDR3 runs to 14 residues. V dropped 4 bases and J dropped 2; count of bases not matched to a gene: 4. CDR1 and CDR2 from the germline V gene are SGHTA and FQGNSA. The CDR3 nucleotides read TGTGCCAGCAGCTCCATGACAGGGGCCTACGAGCAGTACTTC. It codes for CASSSMTGAYEQYF.

Comments on this clonotype: A much larger clone lies a single base off, so this may be a read error. The chain couples TRBV7-9 to TRBJ1-1; D may be TRBD1 (6 bases). Germline CDR1 and CDR2: SEHNR and FQNEAQ (reference sequence). The CDR3 spans 16 residues. With 5 bases removed from V and 0 bases from J, the gap between germline ends came to 16 bases. The CDR3 sequence is CASSPTWGDMNTEAFF. DNA of the CDR3: TGTGCCAGCAGCCCCACATGGGGGGACATGAACACTGAAGCTTTCTTT.

The rearrangement uses TRBV5-4 and TRBJ1-4, with D unclear. The CDR3 totals 15 residues. Deletions cut 4 bases from V and 0 bases from J, with 10 bases between. Per germline, CDR1 SGHNT and CDR2 YYREEE (reference sequence). The DNA for the CDR3 is TGTGCCAGCAGCAAGGACGTTGCAACTAATGAAAAACTGTTTTTT. It is translated as CASSKDVATNEKLFF.

The rearrangement uses TRBV14 and TRBJ1-2, with TRBD1 identical over 10 bases. The CDR3 loop spans 15 amino acids. Looked up from germline, CDR1 is SGHDN and CDR2 is FVKESK. J was trimmed by 3 bases and V by 1 base; bases with no gene match: 2. The CDR3 nucleotides read TGTGCCAGCAGCCAAGGACAGGGGGCTGACTATGGCTACACCTTC. Translation gives CASSQGQGADYGYTF.

This clonotype appeared many times. The genes are TRBV12-3 or TRBV12-4 and TRBJ1-1; D is uncertain. This CDR3 spans 11 amino acids. V was clipped by 7 bases and J by 8 bases, with 11 bases between them. This CDR3 reads CASTAVVEAFF. The CDR3 DNA follows: TGTGCCAGCACCGCGGTTGTAGAAGCTTTCTTT.

This clonotype was counted ten times or more. The chain is built from TRBV27 and TRBJ2-7, with 10 nucleotides matching TRBD2. Germline V lookup: CDR1 MNHEY, CDR2 SMNVEV (reference sequence). The CDR3 runs to 15 residues. V trimming: 5 bases; J trimming: 5 bases; junction bases outside the gene matches: 9. CDR3 DNA sequence: TGTGCCAGCAGTCCTGAAGCGGGAGGGACCCACGAGCAGTACTTC. This translates into CASSPEAGGTHEQYF.

The CDR3: CASSLRMSVGRNTEAFF. CDR3 DNA: TGTGCCAGCAGCTTGAGGATGTCGGTGGGCCGGAACACTGAAGCTTTCTTT. The chain combines TRBV5-8 with TRBJ1-1; no firm D call. The germline V gene has CDR1 SGHTS and CDR2 YDEGEE. CDR3 length: 17 residues. Trimming stripped 1 base from V and 1 base from J, with 17 bases between.

This clonotype was observed a handful of times. V and J are TRBV27 and TRBJ2-5, with unresolved D. Trimming removed 0 bases at V and 3 bases at J, with 8 bases between. The length of the CDR3 is 14 residues. The germline gives CDR1 MNHEY, CDR2 SMNVEV (reference sequence). The CDR3 bases are TGTGCCAGCAGTTTATCTTACTACGAAGAGACCCAGTACTTC. It specifies CASSLSYYEETQYF.

This clonotype appeared a few times. The chain is built from TRBV20-1 and TRBJ2-1, with D perhaps TRBD2 (6 bases). This CDR3 contains 15 residues. V was shortened by 2 bases and J by 3 bases, with 14 bases between the two germline ends. Looked up from germline, CDR1 is DFQATT and CDR2 is SNEGSKA (reference sequence). DNA for the CDR3: TGCAGTGCTAGATTCCTCCGGGAGAGCTACAATGAGCAGTTCTTC. It yields the protein CSARFLRESYNEQFF.

This clonotype has a single count. A much larger clone sits a single nucleotide away, making a read error possible. The rearrangement links TRBV3-1 to TRBJ2-1; D is undetermined. This CDR3 spans 15 amino acids. Germline loops: CDR1 LGHDT, CDR2 YNNKEL (reference sequence). The CDR3 sequence is CAASFRASSYDEQFF. DNA for the CDR3: TGTGCCGCGTCTTTCCGGGCGAGCTCCTACGATGAGCAGTTCTTC.

This clonotype was seen more than once but under ten times. The junction departs from the called germline gene at one end, perhaps through a read error. The CDR3 region is CASSQVTGSGFGCTF. The CDR3 DNA sequence: TGCGCCAGCAGCCAAGTCACAGGGAGCGGCTTTGGCTGCACCTTC. The chain is built from TRBV4-3 and TRBJ1-2, with a weak D call TRBD1 (6 bases). CDR1 and CDR2 from the germline V gene are LGHNA and YSLEER. This CDR3 is 15 amino acids long.

This clonotype came up many times. The rearrangement links TRBV28 to TRBJ2-3; TRBD1 might be the D (5 bases). CDR3 length: 17 amino acids. Looked up from germline, CDR1 is MDHEN and CDR2 is SYDVKM. V lost 6 bases to trimming and J lost 2 bases, with 21 bases between them. The CDR3 protein is CASSLPTVGPDTDTQYF. The CDR3 coding sequence is TGTGCCAGCAGCTTACCGACAGTTGGGCCTGACACAGATACGCAGTATTTT.

A few counts support this clonotype. This rearrangement joins TRBV11-2 to TRBJ1-1; D is perhaps TRBD1 (6 bases). CDR3 size: 14 residues. Germline CDR1 is SGHAT and CDR2 is FQNNGV. V lost 5 bases and J 2 bases, leaving 12 bases between the germline ends. CDR3 nucleotide sequence: TGTGCCAGCAGCCCCTGGACAGTCAACACTGAAGCTTTCTTT. Translation gives CASSPWTVNTEAFF.

This chain uses TRBV9 with TRBJ2-2; D call uncertain. CDR3 length: 14 residues. Germline V gene lookup returns CDR1 SGDLS and CDR2 YYNGEE. V was shortened by 0 bases and J by 1 base, with 4 bases between the two germline ends. The CDR3 region is CASSVVGNTGELFF. The CDR3 DNA reads as TGTGCCAGCAGCGTAGTTGGGAACACCGGGGAGCTGTTTTTT.

This clonotype was counted a few times. The rearrangement uses TRBV21-1 and TRBJ2-2; the D call in the table, TRBD1, was not verified against the DNA. TRBV21-1 is shown as a pseudogene. This CDR3 region has 18 residues. The CDR3 bases are TGTGCCAGCAGCAGAGTGACAGGGTCTGGGGCGGACACCGGGGAGCTGTTTTTT. It codes for CASSRVTGSGADTGELFF.

There are many counts of this clonotype. This chain links TRBV7-9 with TRBJ2-7; TRBD2 agrees at 7 bases. The germline V gene encodes CDR1 SEHNR and CDR2 FQNEAQ (reference sequence). The CDR3 extends over 14 amino acids. With V trimmed by 5 bases and J by 5 bases, 9 bases remained unmatched. The CDR3: CASSPRERGDEQYF. DNA of the CDR3: TGTGCCAGCAGCCCTCGGGAACGGGGGGACGAGCAGTACTTC.

As for this clonotype: A read error may explain this, as a much larger clone is one base away. J is TRBJ2-7 and V is TRBV6-5; a weak D match, TRBD2 (5 bases). Deletions cut 1 base from V and 4 bases from J, with 14 bases between. The V gene's germline CDR1 is MNHEY and CDR2 SVGAGI. The CDR3 has 15 amino acids. CDR3 DNA sequence: TGTGCCAGCAGTTACTTCGTGGGAGTGGTTTACGAGCAGTACTTC. This gives the protein CASSYFVGVVYEQYF.

There are many counts of this clonotype. J is TRBJ1-5 and V is TRBV6-5; 7 bases align to TRBD1. Trimming removed 2 bases from V and 6 bases from J; junction bases left unmatched: 1. CDR3 length: 13 residues. Looked up from germline, CDR1 is MNHEY and CDR2 is SVGAGI. The CDR3 loop is CASSYAGGQPQHF. CDR3 DNA: TGTGCCAGCAGTTACGCAGGGGGTCAGCCCCAGCATTTT.